This record concerns one T cell receptor (beta chain) sequence. This clonotype showed up many times. The antigen it recognizes is unknown. Nothing much larger sits one base from this clone, and base qualities are not available. Ophthalmopathy patients had moderately to severely active disease, Clinical Activity Score of at least 3, NOSPECS grade of at least 4, and duration under 3 months. Patients with uncontrolled infections, other autoimmune diseases, pregnancy or lactation were excluded. Diagnoses relied on clinical symptoms, serum thyroxine and TRAb, thyroid ultrasound and orbital computed tomography. Ficoll-Paque density gradient centrifugation was used to isolate PBMCs from 8 to 10 ml of fresh peripheral blood. Trizol reagent was used to extract total RNA, and RNA quality was then checked on an Agilent 2100 Bioanalyzer. The TCR beta CDR3 regions were amplified from the RNA transcripts. For the first round of RT-PCR on the TCR CDR3, the HTBI primer set was used together with the Qiagen OneStep RT-PCR kit. A second multiplex PCR round built the libraries, followed by size selection and purification. Libraries were sequenced paired-end with 100 bp reads on an Illumina HiSeq2000. The original methods were these. SOAPnuke was used to process the raw data, removing reads that contained adapters or uncalled bases, had a mean Phred below 15, or lacked an exact match to the constant primer or identifier. High-quality paired reads were merged using COPE v1.2.5, and each unique nucleotide sequence was defined as a clonotype. MiTCR v1.1 was used to align clonotypes to the IMGT TRBV, TRBD and TRBJ reference segments. The analysis included only V-J combinations with a frequency above 0.0001, which together covered more than 98% of the repertoires. A TCS score was defined as the ratio of F50 (clonal expansion) to E x V (chaos), with BLOSUM62-based TCRdist applied between CDR3 peptides within each V-J. Welch's t-statistics and random forest reduced 500 to 550 V-J features to 10 to 15, which were used in a naive Bayes classifier (R e1071). In-frame beta chains were kept once TCRdb had trimmed the public reads at Q25 with fastp and called clones with MiXCR. CDR3 protein sequences are deduplicated, and each keeps its most common genes and DNA. The V and J calls, along with clone size, are taken from TCRdb and not from the paper's own processing. The table for this sample lists 640,000 or so distinct CDR3 sequences; around 14% of them were counted only once. Of the sample, roughly 7.1% is held by the ten largest clones.

The data are from a study of T cells in Graves' hyperthyroidism and ophthalmopathy (dated by TCRdb to between 2018 and 2021). Broadly, across the study: Peripheral blood samples were taken at initial diagnosis, before any treatment was given. To identify TCR V-J signatures that set the groups apart, the researchers used a discovery cohort of more than 95 patients, made up of roughly 45 with Graves' ophthalmopathy and 57 with stable Graves' hyperthyroidism. Whether ophthalmopathy could be predicted prospectively was tested in an independent validation cohort made up of roughly 20 hyperthyroidism patients plus 17 patients who later progressed to ophthalmopathy. The 100 discovery patients were randomly divided into training and test sets at a 7:3 ratio. In addition, the study compared T-cell repertoires in thyroid tissue and in blood from roughly six Graves' hyperthyroidism patients. Once sampling was done, hyperthyroidism patients were given methimazole at a starting dose of 30 mg daily, whereas ophthalmopathy patients were given high-dose intravenous methylprednisolone. TCR Vbeta CDR3 sequencing of 120 to 150 peripheral blood samples (around 45 ophthalmopathy, roughly 72 hyperthyroidism and approximately 17 progressor patients) is reported in the paper.

Results the study describes overall, beyond this receptor: In validation, progression to ophthalmopathy was predicted by the model with 65% to 71% sensitivity and roughly 72% specificity, a median of roughly 6 months before onset. No statistical method was used to set the sample size in advance, and investigators knew the group allocation. A 13 V-J signature model separated ophthalmopathy from stable hyperthyroidism, with about 90% sensitivity and about 81% specificity in cross-validation and 80%/75% in testing. Blood samples also contained most of the expanded thyroid clonotypes (frequency above 0.001), which suggests that blood repertoires may reflect thyroid immune responses.

For CDR1 and CDR2, the germline V gene lists SGHTA and FQGNSA. V and J are trimmed by 5 bases and 7 bases, and the gene matches miss 10 bases of the junction. The CDR3, cysteine through phenylalanine, is 14 amino acids long. The sequence is cut down to CDR3 DNA, 42 bases in frame from base 1. The source is a young woman with Graves' ophthalmopathy. This receptor chain uses TRBV7-2 and TRBJ1-1; TRBD1 matches 7 bases in the middle. The sample comprised blood. The sequenced DNA: TGTGCCAGCAGCCTCAGTCGGGGACAGAGTGAAGCTTTCTTT. The translation is CASSLSRGQSEAFF.